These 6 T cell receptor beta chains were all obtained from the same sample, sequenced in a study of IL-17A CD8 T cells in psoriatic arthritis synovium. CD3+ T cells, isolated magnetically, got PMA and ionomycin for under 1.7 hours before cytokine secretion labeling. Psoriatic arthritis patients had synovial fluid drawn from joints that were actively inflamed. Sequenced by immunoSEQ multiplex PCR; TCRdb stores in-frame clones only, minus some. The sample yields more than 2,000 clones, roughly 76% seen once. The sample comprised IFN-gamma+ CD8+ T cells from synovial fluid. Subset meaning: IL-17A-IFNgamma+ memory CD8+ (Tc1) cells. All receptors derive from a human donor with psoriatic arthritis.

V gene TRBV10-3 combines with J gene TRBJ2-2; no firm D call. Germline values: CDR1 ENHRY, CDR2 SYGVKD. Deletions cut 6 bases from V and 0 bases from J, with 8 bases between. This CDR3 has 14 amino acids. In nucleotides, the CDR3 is TGTGCCATCAGGGGCCATTCGAACACCGGGGAGCTGTTTTTT. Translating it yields CAIRGHSNTGELFF.

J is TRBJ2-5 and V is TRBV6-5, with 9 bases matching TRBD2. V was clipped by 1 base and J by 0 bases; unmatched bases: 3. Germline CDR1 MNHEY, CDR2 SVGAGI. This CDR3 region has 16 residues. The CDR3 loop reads CASSYWERGDQETQYF. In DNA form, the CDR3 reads TGTGCCAGCAGTTACTGGGAGCGGGGGGACCAAGAGACCCAGTACTTC.

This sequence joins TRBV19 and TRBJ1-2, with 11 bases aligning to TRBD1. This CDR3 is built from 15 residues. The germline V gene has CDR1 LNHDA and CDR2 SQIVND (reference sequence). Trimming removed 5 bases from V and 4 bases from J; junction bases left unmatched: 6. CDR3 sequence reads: CASSAWTGGSYGYTF. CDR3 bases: TGTGCCAGTAGTGCTTGGACAGGGGGCAGCTATGGCTACACCTTC.

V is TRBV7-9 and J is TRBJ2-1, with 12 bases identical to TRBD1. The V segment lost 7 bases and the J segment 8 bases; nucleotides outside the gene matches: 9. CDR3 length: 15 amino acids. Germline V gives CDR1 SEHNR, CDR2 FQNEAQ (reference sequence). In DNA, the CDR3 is TGTGCCAGCACCGTTCTGGGACAGGGGGCGGATGAGCAGTTCTTC. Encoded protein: CASTVLGQGADEQFF.

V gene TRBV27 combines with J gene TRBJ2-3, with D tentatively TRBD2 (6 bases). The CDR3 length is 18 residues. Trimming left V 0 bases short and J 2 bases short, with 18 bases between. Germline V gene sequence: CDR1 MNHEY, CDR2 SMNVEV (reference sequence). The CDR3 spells CASSLSRGGEGHTDTQYF. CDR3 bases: TGTGCCAGCAGTTTATCCCGGGGAGGAGAAGGACACACAGATACGCAGTATTTT.

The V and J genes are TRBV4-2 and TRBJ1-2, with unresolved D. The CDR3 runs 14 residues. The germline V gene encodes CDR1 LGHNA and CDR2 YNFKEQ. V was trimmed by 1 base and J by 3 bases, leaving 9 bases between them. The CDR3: CASSQGGQYYGYTF. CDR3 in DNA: TGTGCCAGCAGCCAAGGTGGTCAGTACTATGGCTACACCTTC.